A selection of T cell receptor beta chains follows, all from one sample in a study of cytomegalovirus exposure and HLA in healthy donors. Generated by immunoSEQ multiplex PCR, the TCRdb table keeps only in-frame clones and is missing some. The top ten clones hold about 1.8% of a sample with 100,000 to 150,000 clones, roughly three quarters of them seen once. The source material was PBMCs. These receptors originate from a middle-aged woman in good health and CMV-seronegative. The CDR3 runs from the conserved cysteine through the conserved F or W. The D gene is left open where the match is weak. Size is stated for part of the rows, as once, few or many counts, or as a class when the clone is expanded.

CAISESQGRGSNQPQHF | TGTGCCATCAGTGAGTCCCAGGGCAGGGGAAGCAATCAGCCCCAGCATTTT | . | TRBJ1-5 | TRBV10-3 | .
CASSVGEGTNYGYTF | TGTGCCAGCAGCGTAGGGGAGGGTACTAACTATGGCTACACCTTC | . | TRBJ1-2 | TRBV9 | .
CASTPDRSSYEQYF | TGTGCCAGCACCCCGGACAGAAGCTCCTACGAGCAGTACTTC | . | TRBJ2-7 | TRBV6-1 | .
CASSLGGTPSTGELFF | TGTGCCAGCAGCTTGGGCGGGACTCCCTCCACCGGGGAGCTGTTTTTT | . | TRBJ2-2 | TRBV5-6 | .
CASSSSGSGEVETQYF | TGCGCCAGCAGTTCAAGCGGGAGTGGGGAAGTAGAGACCCAGTACTTC | . | TRBJ2-5 | TRBV10-1 | TRBD2
CASSVKVSRGEQYF | TGTGCCAGCAGTGTGAAAGTATCCCGCGGCGAGCAGTACTTC | . | TRBJ2-7 | TRBV2 | .
CASSFETPHGVDGNQPQHF | TGTGCCAGCAGCTTCGAAACTCCACACGGAGTCGACGGCAATCAGCCCCAGCATTTT | once | TRBJ1-5 | TRBV11-3 | .
CASSPGTGGWNEQFF | TGCGCCAGCAGCCCGGGGACAGGGGGCTGGAATGAGCAGTTCTTC | few | TRBJ2-1 | TRBV5-1 | TRBD1
CASSPPPSLEAFF | TGTGCCAGCAGCCCTCCCCCGAGTTTAGAGGCTTTCTTT | once | TRBJ1-1 | TRBV7-9 | .
CSGGQVLNTEAFF | TGCAGCGGTGGACAGGTTCTCAACACTGAAGCTTTCTTT | . | TRBJ1-1 | TRBV29-1 | TRBD1
CASSLAANSPYNEQFF | TGCGCCAGCAGCTTGGCTGCGAACTCACCTTACAATGAGCAGTTCTTC | . | TRBJ2-1 | TRBV5-1 | .
CASGRQLNQPQHF | TGTGCCAGCGGTCGACAGCTCAATCAGCCCCAGCATTTT | . | TRBJ1-5 | TRBV19 | .
CASSQEGVVRTGGNYGYTF | TGCGCCAGCAGCCAAGAGGGAGTTGTCCGGACAGGTGGAAACTATGGCTACACCTTC | . | TRBJ1-2 | TRBV5-1 | TRBD1
CARGLAGGQSNEQFF | TGTGCCAGAGGACTAGCGGGGGGGCAATCCAATGAGCAGTTCTTC | . | TRBJ2-1 | TRBV19 | TRBD2
CASTTDANTEAFF | TGTGCCAGCACTACAGACGCAAACACTGAAGCTTTCTTT | . | TRBJ1-1 | TRBV2 | .
CASSPFPGNTIYF | TGTGCCAGCAGCCCCTTCCCGGGGAACACCATATATTTT | . | TRBJ1-3 | TRBV11-3 | .
CASSLETGDTEAFF | TGTGCCAGCAGCTTAGAGACGGGGGACACTGAAGCTTTCTTT | . | TRBJ1-1 | TRBV7-2 | .
CASSRRRDTQETQYF | TGTGCCAGCAGCCGCCGACGGGACACCCAAGAGACCCAGTACTTC | . | TRBJ2-5 | TRBV7-2 | .
CASSYSREGGELFF | TGTGCCAGCAGTTACTCACGGGAAGGCGGGGAGCTGTTTTTT | . | TRBJ2-2 | TRBV6-5 | .
CATSGDRGNTEAFF | TGTGCCACCAGCGGGGACAGGGGGAACACTGAAGCTTTCTTT | . | TRBJ1-1 | TRBV15 | TRBD1
CAWSGPTANYGYTF | TGTGCCTGGAGTGGACCGACAGCTAACTATGGCTACACCTTC | . | TRBJ1-2 | TRBV30 | .
CSVEGASGRNEQYF | TGCAGCGTTGAAGGGGCTAGCGGGAGAAACGAGCAGTACTTC | once | TRBJ2-7 | TRBV29-1 | TRBD2
CASSESSTGTDTQYF | TGTGCCAGCAGTGAATCCTCTACCGGCACAGATACGCAGTATTTT | . | TRBJ2-3 | TRBV2 | .
CASSPFLAEAFF | TGTGCCAGCAGTCCCTTTTTAGCTGAAGCTTTCTTT | . | TRBJ1-1 | TRBV28 | .
CASREQGSNYGYTF | TGTGCCAGCAGGGAACAGGGTTCTAACTATGGCTACACCTTC | . | TRBJ1-2 | TRBV5-4 | .
CASSIASGLSYEQYF | TGTGCCAGTAGTATAGCTAGCGGACTCTCCTACGAGCAGTACTTC | . | TRBJ2-7 | TRBV19 | TRBD2
CASSLAGTGNSGANVLTF | TGTGCCAGCAGCTTAGCCGGGACAGGCAACTCTGGGGCCAACGTCCTGACTTTC | . | TRBJ2-6 | TRBV11-2 | TRBD1
CASAQQPSTDTQYF | TGTGCCAGCGCACAGCAACCTAGCACAGATACGCAGTATTTT | few | TRBJ2-3 | TRBV7-3 | .
CAWSVVVAGGGYTF | TGTGCCTGGAGTGTAGTGGTGGCAGGGGGAGGCTACACCTTC | . | TRBJ1-2 | TRBV30 | TRBD1
CASSLAGLRVSGETQYF | TGTGCCAGCAGCTTAGCCGGACTTAGGGTCTCGGGAGAGACCCAGTACTTC | . | TRBJ2-5 | TRBV7-9 | .
CASSQDRGLRRGSGELFF | TGTGCCAGCAGCCAAGATAGGGGACTCCGCCGCGGGTCCGGGGAGCTGTTTTTT | . | TRBJ2-2 | TRBV4-2 | .
CASSGGGPLSGEQYF | TGTGCCAGCAGTGGGGGGGGACCCCTGTCGGGCGAGCAGTACTTC | once | TRBJ2-7 | TRBV2 | TRBD2
CASSGPGQRNLNQPQHF | TGTGCCAGCAGCGGACCGGGACAGAGAAATTTGAATCAGCCCCAGCATTTT | . | TRBJ1-5 | TRBV21-1 | .
CASSIGTGFEKLFF | TGTGCCAGTAGTATCGGCACAGGTTTCGAAAAACTGTTTTTT | . | TRBJ1-4 | TRBV19 | .
CAGWPGQGPYEQYF | TGTGCCGGATGGCCGGGACAGGGGCCCTACGAGCAGTACTTC | . | TRBJ2-7 | TRBV6-4 | TRBD1
CASSVYTSPNEQFF | TGTGCCAGCAGCGTGTACACCTCGCCCAATGAGCAGTTCTTC | . | TRBJ2-1 | TRBV9 | .
CASSLGGAWETQYF | TGTGCCAGCAGCTTAGGGGGGGCTTGGGAGACCCAGTACTTC | . | TRBJ2-5 | TRBV13 | .
CASSVYGGTDTGELFF | TGTGCCAGCAGCGTATATGGGGGCACGGACACCGGGGAGCTGTTTTTT | . | TRBJ2-2 | TRBV9 | .
CASSRGRLAGSLTDEQFF | TGTGCCAGCAGCCGTGGTCGACTAGCGGGCTCCCTCACGGATGAGCAGTTCTTC | once | TRBJ2-1 | TRBV7-2 | TRBD2
CASSIGPAGVGNSQYF | TGTGCCAGTAGTATAGGCCCCGCGGGGGTCGGAAACAGTCAGTACTTC | . | TRBJ2-4 | TRBV19 | TRBD2
CASSDSTSGSTDTQYF | TGTGCCAGCAGTGACTCGACTAGCGGGAGCACAGATACGCAGTATTTT | few | TRBJ2-3 | TRBV6-4 | TRBD2
CASSLRQGMNTEAFF | TGTGCCAGCAGCTTAAGACAGGGGATGAACACTGAAGCTTTCTTT | . | TRBJ1-1 | TRBV13 | TRBD1
CASSLWQGDQPQHF | TGTGCCAGCAGTTTATGGCAGGGGGACCAGCCCCAGCATTTT | few | TRBJ1-5 | TRBV27 | TRBD1
CSSSLGWGRSSYEQYF | TGTTCCAGCAGCTTAGGCTGGGGGCGGAGCTCCTACGAGCAGTACTTC | once | TRBJ2-7 | TRBV7-9 | .
CASSPGQGDFSGATYEQYF | TGTGCTAGCAGTCCGGGACAGGGTGATTTTAGCGGGGCGACCTACGAGCAGTACTTC | once | TRBJ2-7 | TRBV2 | .
CSVDPGETDTQYF | TGCAGCGTTGACCCCGGGGAGACAGATACGCAGTATTTT | . | TRBJ2-3 | TRBV29-1 | .
CASSLQGSNQPQHF | TGTGCCAGCAGCTTACAGGGGAGCAATCAGCCCCAGCATTTT | few | TRBJ1-5 | TRBV5-4 | TRBD1
CASSYSGQGYGYTF | TGTGCCAGCAGTTACTCGGGACAGGGCTATGGCTACACCTTC | . | TRBJ1-2 | TRBV6-6 | TRBD1
CASSLVGGLAGNEQFF | TGTGCCAGCAGCTTGGTAGGCGGACTAGCGGGAAATGAGCAGTTCTTC | . | TRBJ2-1 | TRBV5-4 | TRBD2